The sample holds many counts of the clone carrying this T cell receptor (beta chain). Its specificity is unknown. The data derive from a study of blood T cells in healthy people across ages. Notes on the study in general: The percentage of naive T cells correlated strongly with TCR beta diversity.

Germline values: CDR1 SQVTM, CDR2 ANQGSEA. This CDR3 comprises 14 residues. Unmatched junction bases numbered 6, after V lost 3 bases and J lost 5 bases. A second roughly 6 to 11 cycle PCR used barcoded and J-beta primers. CDR3-containing paired-end reads numbered at least 2.5 million in each sample. Via MiXCR, TCRdb re-called the 5' RACE reads, giving one row per CDR3 protein. The sample has roughly 700,000 distinct CDR3 sequences; around 49% are singletons. The source of this sequence is a woman in her fifties or sixties in good health. Sequencing input: blood. The chain links TRBV29-1 to TRBJ2-7; 11 positions agree with TRBD2. CDR3 in DNA: TGCAGCGTTGACTTCACTAGCGGGAGAGACGAGCAGTACTTC. It translates to CSVDFTSGRDEQYF.